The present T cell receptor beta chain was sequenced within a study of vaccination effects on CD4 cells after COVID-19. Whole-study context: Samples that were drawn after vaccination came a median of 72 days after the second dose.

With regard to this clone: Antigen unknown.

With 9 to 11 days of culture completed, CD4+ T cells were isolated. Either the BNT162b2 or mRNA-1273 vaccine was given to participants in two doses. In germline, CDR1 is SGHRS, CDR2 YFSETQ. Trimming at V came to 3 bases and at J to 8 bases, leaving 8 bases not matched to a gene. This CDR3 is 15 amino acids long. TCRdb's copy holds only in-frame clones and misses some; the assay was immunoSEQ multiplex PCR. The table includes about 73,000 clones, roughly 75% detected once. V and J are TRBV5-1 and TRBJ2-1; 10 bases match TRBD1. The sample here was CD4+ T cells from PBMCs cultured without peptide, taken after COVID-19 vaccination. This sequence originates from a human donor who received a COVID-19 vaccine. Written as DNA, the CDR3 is TGCGCCAGCAGCTCCTTCGGGACAGGGGAAGATGAGCAGTTCTTC. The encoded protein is CASSSFGTGEDEQFF.